The 29 T cell receptor beta chains presented below share a single source sample, sequenced in a study of cytomegalovirus exposure and HLA in healthy donors. The PCR was carried out with 60 Vbeta primers and 13 Jbeta primers. The method was immunoSEQ multiplex PCR; TCRdb's version includes in-frame clones alone and lacks a portion of them. The sample has tens of thousands of clones, over 70% seen once; the top ten hold around 23%. The sequenced sample consisted of PBMCs. The receptors stem from a woman between 45 and 60 years old in good health and CMV-seropositive.

This chain connects TRBV18 to TRBJ2-7; D gene ambiguous. With 5 bases removed from V and 7 bases from J, the gap between germline ends came to 15 bases. There are 13 residues in the CDR3. Germline loops: CDR1 KGHSH, CDR2 LQKENI. CDR3 sequence (DNA): TGTGCCAGCTCAGATACCGGGTTCCGGGAGCAGTACTTC. Its translation is CASSDTGFREQYF.

This chain joins TRBV6-5 and TRBJ2-5; D is ambiguous. Per the germline V gene, CDR1 is MNHEY and CDR2 is SVGAGI. CDR3 length equals 14 residues. V was pared by 3 bases and J by 1 base, with 9 bases between. The chain's CDR3 is CASSYYASQETQYF. The CDR3 coding sequence is TGTGCCAGCAGTTATTATGCGTCCCAAGAGACCCAGTACTTC.

This clone was counted a few times. V and J are TRBV5-6 and TRBJ2-7, with TRBD1 as a possible D gene (5 bases). In germline, CDR1 is SGHDT, CDR2 YYEEEE. The CDR3 loop spans 13 amino acids. V dropped 2 bases and J dropped 5 bases, with 11 bases sitting between them. CDR3 in amino acids: CASSLFQGHEQYF. The CDR3 DNA follows: TGTGCCAGCAGCTTATTCCAGGGCCACGAGCAGTACTTC.

The genes are TRBV2 and TRBJ2-1, with 7 bases aligning to TRBD2. The J segment lost 7 bases and the V segment lost 5 bases, leaving 14 bases of the junction unmatched. The length of the CDR3 is 16 residues. Germline CDR1 and CDR2: SNHLY and FYNNEI. The CDR3 DNA is TGTGCCAGCAGTCCTTTCGAAGGACTAGTCATAAATGAGCAGTTCTTC. It is translated as CASSPFEGLVINEQFF.

J is TRBJ2-7 and V is TRBV15; D is possibly TRBD1 (5 bases). V lost 0 bases and J 7 bases, leaving 10 bases between the germline ends. The CDR3 is made up of 13 amino acids. The V gene's germline CDR1 is LNHNV and CDR2 YYDKDF (reference sequence). In DNA, the CDR3 is TGTGCCACCAGCAGAGACAGGGTAGGGGAGCAGTACTTC. It translates to CATSRDRVGEQYF.

This chain joins TRBV7-4 and TRBJ1-5, with D perhaps TRBD1 (5 bases). Germline values: CDR1 SGHVT, CDR2 SQSDAQ. V lost 6 bases and J lost 3, with 18 bases in between. The CDR3 is made up of 16 amino acids. The CDR3 sequence: CASRCRWQGDNQPQHF. The CDR3 DNA reads TGTGCCAGCAGATGCCGGTGGCAGGGCGACAATCAGCCCCAGCATTTT.

The chain couples TRBV29-1 to TRBJ1-1; D may be TRBD1 (5 bases). V gave up 6 bases and J gave up 3 bases, with 11 bases separating them. The CDR3 covers 12 residues. The germline gives CDR1 SQVTM, CDR2 ANQGSEA. CDR3 nucleotides: TGCAGCGTCCCCCAGGGTCACACTGAAGCTTTCTTT. Translated, it gives CSVPQGHTEAFF.

V usage is TRBV5-1 and J usage is TRBJ2-7; 15 bases line up with TRBD2. Unmatched junction bases numbered 10, after V lost 6 bases and J lost 0 bases. The CDR3 is 18 residues long. The V gene's germline CDR1 is SGHRS and CDR2 YFSETQ. The CDR3 DNA follows: TGCGCCAGCAAATCAGTGGGACTAGCGGGAGGATACTCCTACGAGCAGTACGTC. This gives the protein CASKSVGLAGGYSYEQYV.

The rearrangement links TRBV13 to TRBJ2-3, with 9 bases aligning to TRBD2. The CDR3 extends over 17 amino acids. Unmatched junction bases numbered 8, after V lost 1 base and J lost 3 bases. Germline V gene data show CDR1 as PRHDT and CDR2 as FYEKMQ (reference sequence). CDR3 DNA sequence: TGTGCCAGCAGCTTAGTCGGCCTAGCGGGATATACAGATACGCAGTATTTT. Protein: CASSLVGLAGYTDTQYF. The full variable domain, rest sourced from reference TRBV13 and TRBJ2-3, is AAGVIQSPRHLIKEKRETATLKCYPIPRHDTVYWYQQGPGQDPQFLISFYEKMQSDKGSIPDRFSAQQFSDYHSELNMSSLELGDSALYFCASSLVGLAGYTDTQYFGPGTRLTVL.

The chain combines TRBV11-2 with TRBJ2-5; 9 bases agree with TRBD1. The CDR3 has 14 residues. The germline gives CDR1 SGHAT, CDR2 FQNNGV. J lost 4 bases, V lost 6 bases, and 6 bases had no gene match. The CDR3 sequence: CASRLPGQGETQYF. For the CDR3, the DNA is TGTGCCAGCAGGTTGCCGGGACAGGGAGAGACCCAGTACTTC.

A single count supports this clone. The CDR3: CASTKQGAANTEAFF. DNA of the CDR3: TGTGCCAGTACCAAGCAGGGGGCAGCGAACACTGAAGCTTTCTTT. V usage is TRBV19 and J usage is TRBJ1-1; 8 bases align to TRBD1. The CDR3 sequence is 15 residues long. Germline CDR1 reads LNHDA; CDR2 reads SQIVND (reference sequence). J gave up 1 base and V 7 bases, and 8 bases lay outside the gene matches. Drawing the rest from reference TRBV19 and TRBJ1-1, the complete variable domain is DGGITQSPKYLFRKEGQNVTLSCEQNLNHDAMYWYRQDPGQGLRLIYYSQIVNDFQKGDIAEGYSVSREKKESFPLTVTSAQKNPTAFYLCASTKQGAANTEAFFGQGTRLTVV.

This clone was picked up one time. The chain has TRBV6-1 and TRBJ1-2, with 8 nucleotides matching TRBD1. The J segment lost 7 bases and the V segment lost 0 bases, leaving 10 bases of the junction unmatched. The CDR3 totals 16 residues. Germline V gene data show CDR1 as MNHNS and CDR2 as SASEGT. The CDR3 DNA reads TGTGCCAGCAGTGAAGCGGCAGGGGGCGCATCAGGTGGCTACACCTTC. Translating gives CASSEAAGGASGGYTF.

This rearrangement joins TRBV4-1 to TRBJ2-1, with D perhaps matching TRBD2 (6 bases). V lost 4 bases, J lost 6 bases, and 13 bases lay in between. Germline assignment: CDR1 MGHRA and CDR2 YSYEKL. The CDR3 totals 14 residues. The CDR3 DNA reads as TGCGCCAGCAGCCCCGACCGACTAGGCAATGAGCAGTTCTTC. This gives the protein CASSPDRLGNEQFF.

The CDR3: CASGSALGRNTEAFF. The DNA of the CDR3 is TGTGCTAGTGGGTCAGCGTTGGGGAGAAACACTGAAGCTTTCTTT. The V call is TRBV12-5, the J call TRBJ1-1; D is unresolved. The germline V gene has CDR1 LGHNT and CDR2 FRNRAP. The length of the CDR3 is 15 residues. The V and J ends lost 6 bases and 2 bases respectively, with 16 bases between them.

The chain joins TRBV6-5 to TRBJ2-2; D is ambiguous. Germline V gene data show CDR1 as MNHEY and CDR2 as SVGAGI. The germline V and J ends were trimmed by 6 bases and 6 bases, with 5 bases remaining between them. This CDR3 comprises 11 residues. CDR3 sequence (DNA): TGTGCCAGCAGGAGTCCCGGGGAGCTGTTTTTT. It specifies CASRSPGELFF.

The chain links TRBV9 to TRBJ2-5; 9 nucleotides match TRBD2. This CDR3 has 14 residues. Germline values: CDR1 SGDLS, CDR2 YYNGEE. The J segment lost 4 bases and the V segment lost 4 bases, leaving 5 bases of the junction unmatched. The CDR3 reads CASSSPGLAETQYF. CDR3 in DNA: TGTGCCAGCAGCAGTCCGGGACTAGCAGAGACCCAGTACTTC.

The CDR3 is CASSFSGSRGYNEQFF. The CDR3 coding sequence is TGTGCCAGCAGCTTTAGCGGGAGTAGGGGTTACAATGAGCAGTTCTTC. V usage is TRBV9 and J usage is TRBJ2-1; TRBD2 matches 9 bases. The CDR3 spans 16 residues. The germline CDR1 and CDR2 sequences are SGDLS and YYNGEE. The V gene end was trimmed by 4 bases and the J gene end by 4 bases; junction bases not matched to a gene: 9.

This clone was observed a handful of times. The rearrangement uses TRBV11-2 and TRBJ1-3; TRBD1 might be the D (5 bases). Germline V gives CDR1 SGHAT, CDR2 FQNNGV. Trimming stripped 1 base from V and 2 bases from J, with 18 bases between. The CDR3 extends over 18 amino acids. CDR3 residues: CASSLGRGIFWTGNTIYF. For the CDR3, the DNA is TGTGCCAGCAGCTTAGGAAGGGGTATTTTCTGGACTGGAAACACCATATATTTT. The full variable domain, its missing parts supplied by reference TRBV11-2 and TRBJ1-3, is EAGVAQSPRYKIIEKRQSVAFWCNPISGHATLYWYQQILGQGPKLLIQFQNNGVVDDSQLPKDRFSAERLKGVDSTLKIQPAKLEDSAVYLCASSLGRGIFWTGNTIYFGEGSWLTVV.

The V call is TRBV2, the J call TRBJ2-7, with TRBD1 identical over 10 bases. The CDR3 runs 14 residues. Germline loops: CDR1 SNHLY, CDR2 FYNNEI. Trimming at V came to 11 bases and at J to 2 bases, leaving 9 bases not matched to a gene. The CDR3 protein is CAGRDRGLTYEQYF. The CDR3 DNA reads as TGTGCCGGCCGGGACAGGGGTCTCACCTACGAGCAGTACTTC.

The chain employs TRBV5-1 and TRBJ2-2; tentative D call: TRBD2 (6 bases). CDR3 length: 14 residues. V dropped 6 bases and J dropped 0 bases, with 9 bases sitting between them. Per the germline V gene, CDR1 is SGHRS and CDR2 is YFSETQ. In DNA form, the CDR3 reads TGCGCCAGCAATGGCGGGACGAACACCGGGGAGCTGTTTTTT. Its translation is CASNGGTNTGELFF.

This chain connects TRBV6-5 to TRBJ1-2; perhaps TRBD1 as D (5 bases). This CDR3 contains 15 residues. V was cut by 2 bases and J by 5 bases, with 15 bases left in between. Per germline, CDR1 MNHEY and CDR2 SVGAGI. Written as DNA, the CDR3 is TGTGCCAGCAGTTACGGGGGGGGGATCGGGTATGGCTACACCTTC. Translating gives CASSYGGGIGYGYTF.

CDR3 nucleotides: TGTGCCAGCAGCTTGCGGGTAACGAACACTGAAGCTTTCTTT. Encoded protein: CASSLRVTNTEAFF. This chain connects TRBV5-5 to TRBJ1-1; D gene uncertain. From germline, CDR1 is SGHKS and CDR2 YYEKEE (reference sequence). The V and J ends lost 1 base and 1 base respectively, with 8 bases between them. The CDR3 loop spans 14 amino acids.

The J gene is TRBJ1-3, the V gene TRBV9; no definite D call. This CDR3 region has 15 residues. Germline lookup yields CDR1 SGDLS and CDR2 YYNGEE. Trimming shortened V by 4 bases and J by 3 bases, and 14 bases separated the two germline ends. CDR3 sequence (DNA): TGTGCCAGCAGCCAACTTACCGGTGGTGGAAACACCATATATTTT. Translated, it gives CASSQLTGGGNTIYF.

The chain combines TRBV5-1 with TRBJ1-4; TRBD1 matches 10 bases. The CDR3 loop spans 16 amino acids. Per germline, CDR1 SGHRS and CDR2 YFSETQ. J was trimmed by 7 bases and V by 5 bases; bases with no gene match: 11. CDR3 protein: CASRTGTGAGGEKLFF. Written as DNA, the CDR3 is TGCGCCAGCAGAACCGGGACAGGGGCCGGTGGTGAAAAACTGTTTTTT.

This clone has more than one count but fewer than ten. V is TRBV6-5 and J is TRBJ2-5; 7 bases fit TRBD2. Germline assignment: CDR1 MNHEY and CDR2 SVGAGI. The CDR3 contains 16 residues. The V segment lost 0 bases and the J segment 5 bases; nucleotides outside the gene matches: 9. CDR3 protein: CASSYSYAAAGETQYF. CDR3 DNA sequence: TGTGCCAGCAGTTACTCGTACGCAGCAGCGGGGGAGACCCAGTACTTC.

The chain carries TRBV5-1 and TRBJ1-4, with 7 bases aligning to TRBD1. The V and J ends lost 4 bases and 5 bases, in that order; junction bases with no gene match: 11. This CDR3 spans 16 amino acids. From germline, CDR1 is SGHRS and CDR2 YFSETQ. Written as DNA, the CDR3 is TGCGCCAGCAGCCGGACGGTGGCGACAGGGAATGAAAAACTGTTTTTT. This codes for CASSRTVATGNEKLFF.

This clone has only a few counts. The genes are TRBV7-9 and TRBJ1-2, with D perhaps matching TRBD1 (5 bases). V lost 5 bases and J lost 0, with 13 bases in between. The CDR3 extends over 15 amino acids. Germline V gives CDR1 SEHNR, CDR2 FQNEAQ (reference sequence). The CDR3 DNA sequence: TGTGCCAGCAGCCTAATGACAGTATCTAACTATGGCTACACCTTC. Residues: CASSLMTVSNYGYTF.

The rearrangement joins TRBV4-2 to TRBJ1-1, with D possibly being TRBD1 (6 bases). The germline CDR1 and CDR2 sequences are LGHNA and YNFKEQ. The CDR3 spans 15 residues. Between the trimmed V and J ends, which lost 3 bases and 4 bases, there was a span of 15 bases. The CDR3 DNA reads as TGTGCCAGCAGCCAGGGACACCAGGAGGTCACTGAAGCTTTCTTT. It yields the protein CASSQGHQEVTEAFF.

This clone was picked up one time. This chain uses TRBV15 with TRBJ1-3; D gene unclear. Germline CDR1 LNHNV, CDR2 YYDKDF (reference sequence). This CDR3 region has 15 residues. V was pared by 0 bases and J by 1 base, with 7 bases between. Written as DNA, the CDR3 is TGTGCCACCAGCAGAGACCCGGGATCTGGAAACACCATATATTTT. Translating gives CATSRDPGSGNTIYF.